This record concerns one TCR beta chain sequence. The CDR3 is 16 amino acids. After removal of 2 bases from V and 1 base from J, the junction contained 9 bases not matched to a gene. Germline CDR1 SQVTM, CDR2 ANQGSEA. This entry is derived from a study of T-cell reconstitution after alpha-beta-depleted transplantation in children. Unique molecular identifiers featured in how the TCRbeta library was prepared. TCRdb ran MiXCR on the PCR reads and lists one entry per CDR3 protein. The sample holds approximately 520,000 distinct CDR3 sequences, around a third seen once. This clonotype originated in a human donor who donated a stem cell graft to a child with aplastic anemia. Material: PBMCs from the stem cell graft donor, obtained from the stem cell graft. This rearrangement joins TRBV29-1 to TRBJ2-3, with 7 nucleotides matching TRBD1. The CDR3 spells CSVETGAIEGTDTQYF. DNA for the CDR3: TGCAGCGTTGAAACAGGGGCGATAGAAGGCACAGATACGCAGTATTTT.